This T cell receptor beta chain was sequenced in a study of T cell repertoires in cytomegalovirus infection. TCRdb fed the reads into MiXCR, producing one record per CDR3 protein. This sample yields under 300,000 distinct CDR3 sequences, of which about 15% are seen a single time; approximately 44% belongs to the top ten. This TCR was recovered from a human donor in good health (CMV status not recorded). Some clones in this sample may be carry-over from other donors' samples. Sequenced sample: CD8+ T cells from PBMCs.

The CDR3 loop is CASSLARFTDTQYF. DNA for the CDR3: TGTGCCAGCAGCTTGGCAAGGTTCACAGATACGCAGTATTTT. V is TRBV5-6 and J is TRBJ2-3; D ambiguous. Germline lookup yields CDR1 SGHDT and CDR2 YYEEEE. V gave up 0 bases and J gave up 2 bases, with 7 bases separating them. The CDR3 sequence is 14 residues long.